A single sample is the source of the 13 T cell receptor beta chains below, sequenced in a study of blood T cell repertoires in COVID-19. Profiled with immunoSEQ multiplex PCR; TCRdb holds only in-frame clones, not every one. This table has around 93,000 clones, about 75% appearing once. Sequencing was carried out using peripheral blood. Receptors originate from a woman at least 80 years old with acute or convalescent COVID-19.

The chain carries TRBV10-3 and TRBJ2-7; TRBD2 is a possible D gene (7 bases). Germline V gene lookup returns CDR1 ENHRY and CDR2 SYGVKD. This CDR3 is built from 14 residues. Trimming stripped 4 bases from V and 0 bases from J, with 10 bases between. The CDR3 loop is CAISGGGLSYEQYF. In DNA form, the CDR3 reads TGTGCCATCAGTGGGGGGGGGCTCTCCTACGAGCAGTACTTC.

This clone was seen just once. This chain connects TRBV7-2 to TRBJ1-1, with D possibly TRBD1 on 5 matching bases. Between the trimmed V and J ends, which lost 4 bases and 1 base, there was a span of 10 bases. The CDR3 loop spans 14 amino acids. Germline V gives CDR1 SGHTA, CDR2 FQGNSA. The CDR3 loop reads CASSYQDTNTEAFF. CDR3 DNA: TGTGCCAGCAGCTACCAGGACACGAACACTGAAGCTTTCTTT.

This chain joins TRBV10-3 and TRBJ1-2; 8 bases fit TRBD1. Per the germline V gene, CDR1 is ENHRY and CDR2 is SYGVKD. CDR3 length equals 16 residues. V lost 3 bases and J lost 4; bases outside the gene matches: 10. The CDR3 nucleotides read TGTGCCATCAGTGACCCCGACACAGGGGGAATCTATGGCTACACCTTC. It translates to CAISDPDTGGIYGYTF.

The J gene is TRBJ2-1, the V gene TRBV6-6; TRBD2 aligns across 8 bases. Germline V gives CDR1 MNHNY, CDR2 SVGAGI (reference sequence). Trimming at V came to 4 bases and at J to 7 bases, leaving 6 bases not matched to a gene. This CDR3 is 14 amino acids long. CDR3 amino acids: CASSLFSGNNEQFF. CDR3 sequence (DNA): TGTGCCAGCAGTTTATTTAGCGGGAATAATGAGCAGTTCTTC.

The chain recombines TRBV27 with TRBJ2-5; maybe TRBD2 (5 bases). The germline V gene encodes CDR1 MNHEY and CDR2 SMNVEV (reference sequence). The CDR3 sequence is 13 residues long. Trimming removed 6 bases from V and 1 base from J, with 9 bases in between. The DNA for the CDR3 is TGTGCCAGCAGAACGGGGAGCCAAGAGACCCAGTACTTC. This translates into CASRTGSQETQYF.

The V gene is TRBV11-2, the J gene TRBJ2-1, with a possible D match to TRBD2 (7 bases). CDR3 length: 16 amino acids. Trimming pared 7 bases from V and 4 bases from J, leaving 20 bases between. From germline, CDR1 is SGHAT and CDR2 FQNNGV. As DNA, the CDR3 is TGTGCCAGCACCCGGACTAGACGGGGGGCGTACAATGAGCAGTTCTTC. Translating gives CASTRTRRGAYNEQFF.

The rearrangement links TRBV30 to TRBJ1-6; D not certain. Germline CDR1 reads GTSNPN; CDR2 reads SVGIG (reference sequence). V lost 0 bases to trimming and J lost 9 bases, with 9 bases between them. CDR3 size: 13 residues. CDR3 region: CAWSVMETSPLHF. The CDR3 DNA reads TGTGCCTGGAGTGTCATGGAGACTTCACCCCTCCACTTT.

The V gene is TRBV7-2, the J gene TRBJ2-7; 10 bases are a match to TRBD2. The junction had 7 bases not matched to a gene; V was cut back by 5 bases and J by 3 bases. The length of the CDR3 is 15 residues. Germline V gene sequence: CDR1 SGHTA, CDR2 FQGNSA. The CDR3, as DNA: TGTGCCAGCAGCCGTTCAGCGGGAGGGCTCTACGAGCAGTACTTC. Its translation is CASSRSAGGLYEQYF.

The CDR3 nucleotides are TGTGCCAGCAGCCCGGGACTAGCGTCAGAGACCCAGTACTTC. Its protein is CASSPGLASETQYF. The chain combines TRBV7-3 with TRBJ2-5, with 10 bases lining up with TRBD2. Germline V gene lookup returns CDR1 SGHTA and CDR2 FQGTGA. The CDR3 is 14 amino acids. J lost 4 bases, V lost 5 bases, and 4 bases had no gene match.

The rearrangement joins TRBV10-1 to TRBJ2-7; 10 bases are shared with TRBD2. Trimming removed 6 bases from V and 4 bases from J; junction bases left unmatched: 9. There are 15 residues in the CDR3. CDR1 is WNHNN, CDR2 SYGVQD, per germline (reference sequence). This CDR3 is CASRARTSGGYEQYF. The CDR3, as DNA: TGCGCCAGCAGGGCAAGGACTAGCGGTGGGTACGAGCAGTACTTC.

The chain combines TRBV3-1 (or the pseudogene TRBV3-2) with TRBJ1-2; tentatively, D is TRBD1 (6 bases). The CDR3 is 13 amino acids. Per the germline V gene, CDR1 is LGHDT and CDR2 is YNNKEL (reference sequence). V was trimmed by 6 bases and J by 7 bases, leaving 15 bases between them. The CDR3 loop is CASSLRGAFGYTF. Here the CDR3 DNA reads TGTGCCAGCAGTCTCCGGGGGGCCTTTGGCTACACCTTC.

The chain joins TRBV5-6 to TRBJ2-1; TRBD2 agrees at 13 bases. The germline CDR1 and CDR2 sequences are SGHDT and YYEEEE. The CDR3 is 14 residues long. Trimming cost V 4 bases and J 8 bases; bases outside gene matches: 3. The CDR3 DNA follows: TGTGCCAGCAGCGGACTAGCGGGAGCCGATGAGCAGTTCTTC. Its protein product is CASSGLAGADEQFF.

This chain connects TRBV6-5 to TRBJ1-2, with TRBD1 as a possible D gene (6 bases). The CDR3 covers 13 residues. Germline assignment: CDR1 MNHEY and CDR2 SVGAGI. V gave up 6 bases and J gave up 7 bases, with 15 bases separating them. The CDR3 is CASSADRSSGYTF. CDR3 DNA sequence: TGTGCCAGCAGCGCGGACAGAAGCTCTGGCTACACCTTC.